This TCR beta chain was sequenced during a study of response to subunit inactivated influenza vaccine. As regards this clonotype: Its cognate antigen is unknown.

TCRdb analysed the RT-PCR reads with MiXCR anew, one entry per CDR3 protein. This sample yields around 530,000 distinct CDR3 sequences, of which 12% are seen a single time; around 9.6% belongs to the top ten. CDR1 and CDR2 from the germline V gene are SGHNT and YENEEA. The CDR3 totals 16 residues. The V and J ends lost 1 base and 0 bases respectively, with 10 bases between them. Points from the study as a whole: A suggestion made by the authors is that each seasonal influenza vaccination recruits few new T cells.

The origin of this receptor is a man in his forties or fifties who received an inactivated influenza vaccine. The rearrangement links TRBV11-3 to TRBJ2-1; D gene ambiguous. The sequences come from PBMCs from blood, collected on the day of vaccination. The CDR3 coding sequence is TGTGCCAGCAGCTTAGGTGTAGGGCCCTCCTACAATGAGCAGTTCTTC. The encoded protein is CASSLGVGPSYNEQFF. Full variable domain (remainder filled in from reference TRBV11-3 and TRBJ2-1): EAGVVQSPRYKIIEKKQPVAFWCNPISGHNTLYWYLQNLGQGPELLIRYENEEAVDDSQLPKDRFSAERLKGVDSTLKIQPAELGDSAVYLCASSLGVGPSYNEQFFGPGTRLTVL.